This T cell receptor beta chain is drawn from a study of T cell responses to AZD1222 COVID-19 vaccine. The protocol was immunoSEQ multiplex PCR, while the TCRdb copy is restricted to in-frame clones and leaves out a portion. The top ten clones hold roughly 3.5% of a sample with about 140,000 clones, 85% to 95% of them seen once. Trimming at V came to 4 bases and at J to 6 bases, leaving 5 bases not matched to a gene. The CDR3 sequence is 14 residues long. Germline V gene lookup returns CDR1 MNHEY and CDR2 SVGAGI. With respect to this clone: Its antigen is not known.

Study results and limitations: Once two AZD1222 doses were given, Spike-specific TCR breadth and depth went up.

Whether given at about 4 or about 12 weeks, second doses were pooled. The origin of this receptor is an adult who received the AZD1222 COVID-19 vaccine. Specimen: peripheral blood, collected 28 days after the second AZD1222 dose. V and J are TRBV6-5 and TRBJ1-5; 8 positions agree with TRBD1. The CDR3, as DNA: TGTGCCAGCAGTTTTCAGGGGGCAGGTCAGCCCCAGCATTTT. Translating it yields CASSFQGAGQPQHF.